This T cell receptor (beta chain) emerged from a study of T cells after yellow fever vaccination. Study outcomes and limitations: Repertoires sorted by FACS could include abundant clonotypes that are contaminants from the bulk population.

Per germline, CDR1 DFQATT and CDR2 SNEGSKA (reference sequence). The germline V and J ends were trimmed by 2 bases and 1 base, with 6 bases remaining between them. CDR3 length equals 12 residues. Worth noting for this clonotype: Its target is unknown.

UMIs and a universal primer site were added when TCR cDNA was made by 5'RACE template switching. TCRdb reprocessed the 5' RACE reads with MiXCR, giving one entry per CDR3 protein. The data hold under 700,000 distinct CDR3 sequences, with roughly a sixth observed a single time. This chain links TRBV20-1 with TRBJ2-7; D uncertain. The TCR was taken from a man aged 18 to 30 who received the YFV17D yellow fever vaccine. Specimen: PBMCs, collected roughly 5 days after the first yellow fever vaccination. The CDR3 spells CSARLNSYEQYF. CDR3 in DNA: TGCAGTGCTAGACTGAATTCCTACGAGCAGTACTTC.